The TCR beta chain under discussion was sequenced for a study of T cells in Graves' hyperthyroidism and ophthalmopathy. Researchers took RNA transcripts and amplified the TCR beta CDR3 regions from them. TCR CDR3 regions were first amplified by RT-PCR with HTBI primers. TCRdb ran MiXCR on the multiplex PCR reads and lists one entry per CDR3 protein. This table holds some 490,000 distinct CDR3 sequences, 20% to 25% found once. Regarding this clonotype: Its antigen is unidentified.

The germline V gene has CDR1 DFQATT and CDR2 SNEGSKA (reference sequence). This CDR3 contains 11 residues. With 3 bases removed from V and 6 bases from J, the gap between germline ends came to 6 bases. The study's findings and limits: Most thyroid clonotypes expanded above 0.001 appeared in blood too.

This TCR derives from a woman in her seventies with Graves' ophthalmopathy. Sequencing was carried out using blood. The chain joins TRBV20-1 to TRBJ2-1; D remains unclear. CDR3 DNA sequence: TGCAGTGCTAGCCGCTTCAATGAGCAGTTCTTC. The encoded protein is CSASRFNEQFF.